This entry describes one T cell receptor beta chain. Clinicians diagnosed patients from clinical symptoms, serum thyroxine and TRAb, thyroid ultrasound and orbital computed tomography. The data belong to a study of T cells in Graves' hyperthyroidism and ophthalmopathy. There were TCR beta CDR3 regions amplified from RNA transcripts. An initial round of RT-PCR targeting the TCR CDR3 relied on the HTBI primer set. TCRdb independently ran MiXCR on the multiplex PCR reads; one entry per CDR3 protein. The table records approximately 620,000 distinct CDR3 sequences, approximately 15% of them present only once. V was pared by 4 bases and J by 6 bases, with 4 bases of the junction left unmatched. CDR1 and CDR2 from the germline V gene are LGHDT and YNNKEL (reference sequence). The CDR3 spans 13 residues.

Sequencing used blood. The chain uses TRBV3-1 and TRBJ2-7, with 9 bases matching TRBD1. The clonotype comes from a woman in her thirties or forties with Graves' ophthalmopathy. The CDR3 nucleotides read TGTGCCAGCAGCCCCACAGGGGGCGTCGAGCAGTACTTC. Translating gives CASSPTGGVEQYF.